The 12 T cell receptor beta chains reported below all come from one sample, sequenced in a study of cytomegalovirus exposure and HLA in healthy donors. 60 Vbeta and 13 Jbeta primers were used in PCR. Using immunoSEQ multiplex PCR, the repertoire was profiled, and TCRdb retains in-frame clones only, with some absent. Among over 150,000 clones listed, about 80% were seen once. The sample comprised PBMCs. The receptor set was obtained from a man aged 35 to 55 in good health and CMV-seronegative.

Here the CDR3 DNA reads TGTGCCAGCAGTTACTCGGGAACAGGGGCCGGAGAGACCCAGTACTTC. As protein: CASSYSGTGAGETQYF. The J gene is TRBJ2-5, the V gene TRBV6-5, with 7 bases fitting TRBD1. CDR1 and CDR2 from the germline V gene are MNHEY and SVGAGI. The junction had 8 bases not matched to a gene; V was cut back by 0 bases and J by 4 bases. The CDR3 spans 16 residues.

The gene calls are TRBV4-3 and TRBJ2-7; a possible D gene is TRBD2 (5 bases). Germline lookup yields CDR1 LGHNA and CDR2 YSLEER. The CDR3 is 14 residues long. V was shortened by 1 base and J by 2 bases, with 9 bases between the two germline ends. CDR3 sequence: CASSQGLIAYEQYF. In DNA form, the CDR3 reads TGCGCCAGCAGCCAAGGACTAATAGCCTACGAGCAGTACTTC.

The V and J genes are TRBV10-3 and TRBJ1-1; 7 nucleotides match TRBD1. This CDR3 region has 16 residues. Germline V gene data show CDR1 as ENHRY and CDR2 as SYGVKD. V lost 4 bases and J lost 1; bases outside the gene matches: 9. The CDR3 here is CAISGLLQGTNTEAFF. As DNA, the CDR3 is TGTGCCATCAGTGGCCTTCTACAGGGGACGAACACTGAAGCTTTCTTT.

The J gene is TRBJ2-5, the V gene TRBV14; the match to TRBD2 covers 7 bases. The CDR3 consists of 16 residues. The J segment lost 0 bases and the V segment lost 3 bases, leaving 7 bases of the junction unmatched. Per the germline V gene, CDR1 is SGHDN and CDR2 is FVKESK. The CDR3 sequence: CASSQPGTTDQETQYF. Written as DNA, the CDR3 is TGTGCCAGCAGCCAGCCTGGGACTACGGACCAAGAGACCCAGTACTTC.

The rearrangement uses TRBV28 and TRBJ1-2; 7 positions match TRBD1. The CDR3 is made up of 15 amino acids. Trimming cost V 7 bases and J 4 bases; bases outside gene matches: 12. Germline-derived CDR1 and CDR2 are MDHEN and SYDVKM. CDR3 amino acids: CASTKDGRDSYGYTF. The CDR3 DNA is TGTGCCAGCACCAAAGACGGGAGGGACAGCTATGGCTACACCTTC.

The chain employs TRBV5-4 and TRBJ2-7, with 9 positions matching TRBD2. Trimming took 0 bases from V and 1 from J; bases not matched to a gene: 2. Germline assignment: CDR1 SGHNT and CDR2 YYREEE (reference sequence). CDR3 length equals 15 residues. The CDR3 reads CASSLGAGGSYEQYF. The CDR3 nucleotides are TGTGCCAGCAGCTTGGGCGCGGGGGGGTCCTACGAGCAGTACTTC.

This clone is a singleton in its sample. The V call is TRBV29-1, the J call TRBJ1-1, with a weak D call TRBD1 (6 bases). This CDR3 is 14 amino acids long. The ends were cut back, 6 bases at V and 2 bases at J, with 16 bases in the middle. Germline V CDR1 and CDR2: SQVTM, ANQGSEA. CDR3 region: CSVQPGTFNTEAFF. CDR3 coding DNA: TGCAGCGTGCAGCCAGGGACATTTAACACTGAAGCTTTCTTT.

This clone was recorded a few times. This CDR3 reads CASSLHGGDTGELFF. The DNA of the CDR3 is TGCGCCAGCAGCTTGCACGGGGGGGACACCGGGGAGCTGTTTTTT. The chain combines TRBV5-1 with TRBJ2-2; 8 positions match TRBD2. Germline V gene sequence: CDR1 SGHRS, CDR2 YFSETQ. This CDR3 is 15 amino acids long. The V gene end was trimmed by 1 base and the J gene end by 3 bases; junction bases not matched to a gene: 2.

CDR3 in amino acids: CASSYVYSNQPQHF. The CDR3 coding sequence is TGTGCCAGCAGTTACGTTTATAGCAATCAGCCCCAGCATTTT. The chain is built from TRBV6-5 and TRBJ1-5; D remains ambiguous. Trimming pared 2 bases from V and 0 bases from J, leaving 5 bases between. In germline, CDR1 is MNHEY, CDR2 SVGAGI. CDR3 length equals 14 residues.

This chain links TRBV27 with TRBJ2-7, with 8 bases fitting TRBD2. The CDR3 sequence is 14 residues long. Germline CDR1 and CDR2: MNHEY and SMNVEV (reference sequence). Unmatched junction bases numbered 4, after V lost 4 bases and J lost 2 bases. The CDR3 here is CASSSSGGPYEQYF. CDR3 sequence (DNA): TGTGCCAGCAGTTCCAGCGGGGGTCCCTACGAGCAGTACTTC.

Only a few counts were recorded for this clone. The rearrangement joins TRBV28 to TRBJ2-5, with D perhaps matching TRBD2 (5 bases). The tail of the sequence fits TRBJ2-7 better, so the J call may be wrong. Germline V gives CDR1 MDHEN, CDR2 SYDVKM. The CDR3 is made up of 14 amino acids. The CDR3 sequence is CASSLVVTTYEQYF. The CDR3 DNA follows: TGTGCCAGCAGTTTAGTTGTGACTACCTACGAGCAGTACTTC.

The chain is built from TRBV5-4 and TRBJ2-1; 7 positions agree with TRBD2. From germline, CDR1 is SGHNT and CDR2 YYREEE (reference sequence). V was clipped by 3 bases and J by 6 bases; unmatched bases: 9. The CDR3 has 15 amino acids. CDR3 in amino acids: CASSSPAGAGNEQFF. The CDR3 DNA is TGTGCCAGCAGCTCGCCGGCGGGAGCTGGCAATGAGCAGTTCTTC.